The T cell receptor beta chain described here comes from a study of cytomegalovirus exposure and HLA in healthy donors. Study observations and caveats: There were 164 TCR beta chains listed as cytomegalovirus-associated.

In the case of this clone: Its antigen is unidentified.

Use of 60 Vbeta and 13 Jbeta primers characterized the PCR. TCRdb's copy holds only in-frame clones and misses some; the assay was immunoSEQ multiplex PCR. The table includes around 150,000 clones, 80% detected once. The sample was PBMCs. The receptor was isolated from a man younger than 40 in good health.

CDR3 sequence reads: CASSPRVSYEQYF. The DNA of the CDR3 is TGTGCCAGCAGCCCCAGGGTGTCCTACGAGCAGTACTTC. The chain links TRBV27 to TRBJ2-7, with D perhaps TRBD1 (5 bases). Germline V gives CDR1 MNHEY, CDR2 SMNVEV (reference sequence). The ends were cut back, 6 bases at V and 1 base at J, with 10 bases in the middle. The CDR3 is 13 amino acids.